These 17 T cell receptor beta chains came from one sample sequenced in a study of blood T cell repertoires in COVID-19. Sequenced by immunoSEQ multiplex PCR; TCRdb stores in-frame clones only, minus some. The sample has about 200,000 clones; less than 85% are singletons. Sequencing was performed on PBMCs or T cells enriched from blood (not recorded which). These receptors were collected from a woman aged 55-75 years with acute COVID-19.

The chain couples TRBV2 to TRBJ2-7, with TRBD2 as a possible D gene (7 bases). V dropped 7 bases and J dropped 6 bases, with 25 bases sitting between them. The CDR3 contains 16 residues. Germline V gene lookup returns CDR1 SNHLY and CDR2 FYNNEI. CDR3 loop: CASIQGRGGKGIEQYF. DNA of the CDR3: TGTGCCAGCATTCAAGGGAGGGGGGGAAAAGGCATCGAGCAGTACTTC.

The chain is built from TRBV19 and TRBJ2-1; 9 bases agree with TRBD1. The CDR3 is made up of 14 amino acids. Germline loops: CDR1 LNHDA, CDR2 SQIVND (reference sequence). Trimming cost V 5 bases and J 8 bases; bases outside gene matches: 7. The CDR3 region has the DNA TGTGCCAGTAGTTCCTTACAGGGGGCGGATGAGCAGTTCTTC. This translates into CASSSLQGADEQFF.

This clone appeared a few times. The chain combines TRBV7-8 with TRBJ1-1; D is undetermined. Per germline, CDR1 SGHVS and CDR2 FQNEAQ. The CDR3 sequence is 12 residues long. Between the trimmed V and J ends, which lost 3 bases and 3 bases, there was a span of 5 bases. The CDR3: CASSFRDTEAFF. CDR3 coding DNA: TGTGCCAGCAGCTTCCGCGACACTGAAGCTTTCTTT.

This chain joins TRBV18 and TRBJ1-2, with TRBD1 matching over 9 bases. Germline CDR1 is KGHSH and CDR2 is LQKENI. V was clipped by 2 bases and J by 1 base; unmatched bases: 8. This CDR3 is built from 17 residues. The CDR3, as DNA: TGTGCCAGCTCACCATTCTTGGACAGGGGCCTTAACTATGGCTACACCTTC. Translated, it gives CASSPFLDRGLNYGYTF.

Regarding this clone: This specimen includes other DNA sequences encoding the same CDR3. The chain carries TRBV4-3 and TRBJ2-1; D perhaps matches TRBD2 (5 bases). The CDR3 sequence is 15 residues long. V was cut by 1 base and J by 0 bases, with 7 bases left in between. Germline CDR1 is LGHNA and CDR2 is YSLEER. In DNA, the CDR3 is TGCGCCAGCAGCCAAGGAGAGGGCTCCTACAATGAGCAGTTCTTC. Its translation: CASSQGEGSYNEQFF.

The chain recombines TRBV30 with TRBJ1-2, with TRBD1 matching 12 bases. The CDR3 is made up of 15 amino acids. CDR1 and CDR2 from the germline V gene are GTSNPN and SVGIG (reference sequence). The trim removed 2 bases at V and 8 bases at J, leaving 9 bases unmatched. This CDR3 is CAWSPGTGGYGGYTF. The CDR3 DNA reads TGTGCCTGGAGTCCCGGGACAGGGGGCTATGGGGGCTACACCTTC.

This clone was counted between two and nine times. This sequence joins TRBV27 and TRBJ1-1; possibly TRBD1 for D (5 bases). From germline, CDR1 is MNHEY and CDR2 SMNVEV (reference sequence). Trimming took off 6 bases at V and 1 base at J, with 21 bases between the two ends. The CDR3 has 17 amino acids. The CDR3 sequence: CASRTYYGVRANTEAFF. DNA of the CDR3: TGTGCCAGCAGGACTTACTATGGGGTCAGGGCGAACACTGAAGCTTTCTTT.

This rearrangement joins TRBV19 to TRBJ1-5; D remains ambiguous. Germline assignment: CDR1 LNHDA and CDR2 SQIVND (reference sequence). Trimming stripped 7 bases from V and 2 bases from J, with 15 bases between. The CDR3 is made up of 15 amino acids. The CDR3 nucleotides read TGTGCCAGTAAACAAGGCGGGGTCGGCAATCAGCCCCAGCATTTT. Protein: CASKQGGVGNQPQHF.

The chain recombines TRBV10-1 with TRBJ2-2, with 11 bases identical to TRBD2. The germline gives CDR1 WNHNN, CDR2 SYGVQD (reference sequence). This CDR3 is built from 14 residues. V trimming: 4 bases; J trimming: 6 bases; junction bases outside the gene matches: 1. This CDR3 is CASSGGLAAGELFF. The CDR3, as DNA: TGCGCCAGCAGTGGGGGACTAGCGGCCGGGGAGCTGTTTTTT.

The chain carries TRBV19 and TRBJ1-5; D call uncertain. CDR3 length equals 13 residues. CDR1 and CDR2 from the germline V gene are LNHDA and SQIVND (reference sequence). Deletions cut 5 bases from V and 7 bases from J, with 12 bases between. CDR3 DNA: TGTGCCAGTAGTCCAGACATACGCCAGCCCCAGCATTTT. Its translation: CASSPDIRQPQHF.

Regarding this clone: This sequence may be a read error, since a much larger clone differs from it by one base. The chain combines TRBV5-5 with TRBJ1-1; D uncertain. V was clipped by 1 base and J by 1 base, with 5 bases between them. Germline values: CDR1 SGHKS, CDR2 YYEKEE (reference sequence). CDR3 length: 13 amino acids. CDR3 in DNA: TGTGCCAGCAGCTTGTACAAGAACACTGAAGCTTTCTTT. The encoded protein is CASSLYKNTEAFF.

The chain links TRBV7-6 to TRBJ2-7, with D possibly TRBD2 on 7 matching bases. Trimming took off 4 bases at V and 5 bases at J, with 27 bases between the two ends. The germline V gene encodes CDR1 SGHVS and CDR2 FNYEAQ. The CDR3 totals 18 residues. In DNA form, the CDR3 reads TGTGCCAGCAGCTGGAGCCGTATGGGGGGGCGAGGAGGAAACGAGCAGTACTTC. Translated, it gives CASSWSRMGGRGGNEQYF.

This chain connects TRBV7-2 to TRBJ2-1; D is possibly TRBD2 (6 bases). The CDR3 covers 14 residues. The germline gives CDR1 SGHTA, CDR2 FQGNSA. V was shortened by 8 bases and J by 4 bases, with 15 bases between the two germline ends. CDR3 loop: CASVTGVSYNEQFF. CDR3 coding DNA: TGTGCCAGCGTGACGGGAGTTTCGTACAATGAGCAGTTCTTC.

CDR3 sequence reads: CASSFVRSRGDPRNTEAFF. The CDR3 DNA sequence: TGTGCCAGCAGCTTTGTCCGGAGCAGGGGAGACCCTAGGAACACTGAAGCTTTCTTT. The V gene is TRBV12-1, the J gene TRBJ1-1; the table calls TRBD1, which could not be checked here. TRBV12-1 is listed as a pseudogene. This CDR3 spans 19 amino acids.

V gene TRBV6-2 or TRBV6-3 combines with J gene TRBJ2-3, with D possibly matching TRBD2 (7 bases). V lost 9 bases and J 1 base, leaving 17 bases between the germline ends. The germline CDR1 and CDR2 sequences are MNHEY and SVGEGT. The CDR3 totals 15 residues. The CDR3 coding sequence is TGTGCCAGTAGCGGGCGGGGGCCCCGCACAGATACGCAGTATTTT. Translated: CASSGRGPRTDTQYF.

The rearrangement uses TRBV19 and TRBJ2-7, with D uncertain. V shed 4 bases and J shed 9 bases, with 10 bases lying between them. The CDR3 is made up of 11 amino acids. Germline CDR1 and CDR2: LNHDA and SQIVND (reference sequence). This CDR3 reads CASSSQVGQYF. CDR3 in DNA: TGTGCCAGTAGTAGCCAGGTTGGGCAGTACTTC. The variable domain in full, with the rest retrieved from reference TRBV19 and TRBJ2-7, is DGGITQSPKYLFRKEGQNVTLSCEQNLNHDAMYWYRQDPGQGLRLIYYSQIVNDFQKGDIAEGYSVSREKKESFPLTVTSAQKNPTAFYLCASSSQVGQYFGPGTRLTVT.

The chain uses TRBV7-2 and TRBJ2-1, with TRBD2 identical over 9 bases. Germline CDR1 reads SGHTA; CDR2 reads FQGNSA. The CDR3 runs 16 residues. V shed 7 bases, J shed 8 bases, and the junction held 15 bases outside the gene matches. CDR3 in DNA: TGTGCCAGCACCTCCCGCCGCGGGACTAGCTGGGATGAGCAGTTCTTC. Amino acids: CASTSRRGTSWDEQFF.